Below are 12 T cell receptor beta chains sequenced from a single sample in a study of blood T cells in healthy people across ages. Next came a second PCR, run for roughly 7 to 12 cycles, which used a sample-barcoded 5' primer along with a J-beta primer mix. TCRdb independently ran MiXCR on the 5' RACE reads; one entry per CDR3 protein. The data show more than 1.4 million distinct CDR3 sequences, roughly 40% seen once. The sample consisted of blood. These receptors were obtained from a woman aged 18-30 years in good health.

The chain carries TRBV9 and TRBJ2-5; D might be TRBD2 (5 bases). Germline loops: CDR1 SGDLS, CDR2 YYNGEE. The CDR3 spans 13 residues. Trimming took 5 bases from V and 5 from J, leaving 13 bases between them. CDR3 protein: CASSGRGGETQYF. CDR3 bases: TGTGCCAGCAGTGGCCGGGGTGGGGAGACCCAGTACTTC. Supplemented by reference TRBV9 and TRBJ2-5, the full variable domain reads DSGVTQTPKHLITATGQRVTLRCSPRSGDLSVYWYQQSLDQGLQFLIQYYNGEERAKGNILERFSAQQFPDLHSELNLSSLELGDSALYFCASSGRGGETQYFGPGTRLLVL.

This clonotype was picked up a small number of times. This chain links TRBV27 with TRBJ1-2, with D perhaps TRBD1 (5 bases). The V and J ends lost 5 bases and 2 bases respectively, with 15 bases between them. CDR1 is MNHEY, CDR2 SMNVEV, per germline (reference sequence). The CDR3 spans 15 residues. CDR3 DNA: TGTGCCAGCAGTCCCGGGACTCTGGCCAACTATGGCTACACCTTC. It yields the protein CASSPGTLANYGYTF.

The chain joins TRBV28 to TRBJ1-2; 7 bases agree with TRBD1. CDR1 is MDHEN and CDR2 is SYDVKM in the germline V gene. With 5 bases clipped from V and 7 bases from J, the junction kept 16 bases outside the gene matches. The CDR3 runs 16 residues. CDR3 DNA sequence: TGTGCCAGCAGTCCGCCCTGGGGCAGGGGGAATTCTGGCTACACCTTC. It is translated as CASSPPWGRGNSGYTF.

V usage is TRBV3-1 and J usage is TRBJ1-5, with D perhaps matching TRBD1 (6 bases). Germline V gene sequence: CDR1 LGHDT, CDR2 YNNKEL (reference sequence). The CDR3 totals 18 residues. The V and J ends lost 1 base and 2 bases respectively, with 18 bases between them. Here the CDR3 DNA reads TGTGCCAGCAGCCAAGGAGGCGGTCGGGCAGGGGGCAATCAGCCCCAGCATTTT. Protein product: CASSQGGGRAGGNQPQHF.

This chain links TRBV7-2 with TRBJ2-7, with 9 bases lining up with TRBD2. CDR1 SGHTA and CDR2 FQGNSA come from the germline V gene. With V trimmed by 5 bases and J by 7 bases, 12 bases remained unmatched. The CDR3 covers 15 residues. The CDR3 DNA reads TGTGCCAGCAGCCCCGGGACTAGCCGGTCTGGTGAGCAGTACTTC. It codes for CASSPGTSRSGEQYF.

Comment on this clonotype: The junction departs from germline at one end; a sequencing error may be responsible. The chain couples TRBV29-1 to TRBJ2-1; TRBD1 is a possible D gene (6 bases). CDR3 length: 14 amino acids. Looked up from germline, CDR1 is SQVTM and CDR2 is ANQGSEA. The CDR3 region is CSVDAAGVANELFF. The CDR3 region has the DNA TGCAGCGTTGATGCGGCAGGGGTGGCCAATGAGCTGTTCTTC.

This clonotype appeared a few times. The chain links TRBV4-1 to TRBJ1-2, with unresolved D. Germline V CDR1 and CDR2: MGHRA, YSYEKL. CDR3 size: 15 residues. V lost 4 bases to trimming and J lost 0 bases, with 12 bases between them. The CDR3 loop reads CASSLEDGTNYGYTF. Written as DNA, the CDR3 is TGCGCCAGCAGCCTGGAGGACGGGACTAACTATGGCTACACCTTC.

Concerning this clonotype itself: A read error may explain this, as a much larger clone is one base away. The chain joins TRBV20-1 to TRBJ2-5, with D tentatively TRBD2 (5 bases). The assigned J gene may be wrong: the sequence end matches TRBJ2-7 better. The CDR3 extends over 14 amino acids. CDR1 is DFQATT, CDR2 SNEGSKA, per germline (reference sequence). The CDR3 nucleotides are TGCAGTGCTAGAGGACTGAGCGGAACCTGCGAGCAGTACTTC. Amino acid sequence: CSARGLSGTCEQYF.

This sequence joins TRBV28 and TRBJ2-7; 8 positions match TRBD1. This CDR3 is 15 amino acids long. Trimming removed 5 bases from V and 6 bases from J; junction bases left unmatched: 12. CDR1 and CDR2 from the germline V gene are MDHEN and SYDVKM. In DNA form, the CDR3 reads TGTGCCAGCAGTCCACATGAGGCAGGGGGCGGCGAGCAGTACTTC. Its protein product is CASSPHEAGGGEQYF.

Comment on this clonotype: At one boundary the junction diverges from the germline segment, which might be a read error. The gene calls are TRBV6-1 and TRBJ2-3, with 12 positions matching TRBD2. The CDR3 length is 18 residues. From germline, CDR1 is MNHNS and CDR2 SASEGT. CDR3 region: CASSEGLAGGPRTETQYF. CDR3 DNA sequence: TGTGCCAGCAGTGAAGGCCTAGCGGGGGGGCCACGCACAGAGACGCAGTATTTT.

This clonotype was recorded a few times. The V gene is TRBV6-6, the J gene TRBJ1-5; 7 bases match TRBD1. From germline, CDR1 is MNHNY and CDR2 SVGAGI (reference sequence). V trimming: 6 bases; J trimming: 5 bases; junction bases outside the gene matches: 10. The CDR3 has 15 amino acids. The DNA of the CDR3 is TGTGCCAGCAGGGAACAGGGGACCCTCGATCAGCCCCAGCATTTT. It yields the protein CASREQGTLDQPQHF.

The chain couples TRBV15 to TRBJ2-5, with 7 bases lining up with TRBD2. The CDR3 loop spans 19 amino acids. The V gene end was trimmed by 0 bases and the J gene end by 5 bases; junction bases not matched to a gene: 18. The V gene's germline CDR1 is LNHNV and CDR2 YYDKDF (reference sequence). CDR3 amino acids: CATSRDYGGSQINGETQYF. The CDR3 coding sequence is TGTGCCACCAGCAGAGATTATGGCGGGAGCCAGATCAATGGGGAGACCCAGTACTTC. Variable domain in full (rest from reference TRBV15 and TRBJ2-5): DAMVIQNPRYQVTQFGKPVTLSCSQTLNHNVMYWYQQKSSQAPKLLFHYYDKDFNNEADTPDNFQSRRPNTSFCFLDIRSPGLGDTAMYLCATSRDYGGSQINGETQYFGPGTRLLVL.